This T cell receptor (beta chain) was profiled in a study of blood T cells in healthy people across ages. General study findings and limits: Measured against age, TCR beta diversity per million T cells decreased in a roughly linear manner.

Together with a sample-barcoded 5' primer, a J-beta primer mix was included in a second PCR lasting about 6 to 11 cycles. Unique molecular identifiers of 12 random nucleotides labeled each cDNA. Each CDR3 protein gets one entry after TCRdb re-called the 5' RACE reads with MiXCR. Of about 1.5 million distinct CDR3 sequences listed, under 55% are singletons. Germline assignment: CDR1 SGHTA and CDR2 FQGNSA. J lost 2 bases, V lost 8 bases, and 9 bases had no gene match. CDR3 length: 15 amino acids. In the case of this clonotype: No antigen is known for it.

This TCR was recovered from a woman between 18 and 29 years old in good health. Sample: blood. V usage is TRBV7-2 and J usage is TRBJ2-3, with 8 bases aligning to TRBD2. CDR3 sequence reads: CASGPIAGYTDTQYF. CDR3 in DNA: TGTGCCAGCGGGCCTATAGCGGGGTACACAGATACGCAGTATTTT.